These T cell receptor beta chains were read from a single sample in a study of human CD8 memory T cell subsets. TCRdb re-called the 5' RACE reads and gives one entry per CDR3 protein, without DNA. The listing contains almost 9,000 distinct CDR3 sequences. The sequenced sample was CD8+ T cells from PBMCs. These receptors were obtained from a human donor in good health. The CDR3 runs from the conserved cysteine through the conserved F or W. Size values are once, few and many counts, or a class for expanded clones, and some rows have none.

.	TRBV28	TRBJ1-2	CASSLPYLRGDYGYTF
.	TRBV7-9	TRBJ2-1	CASSPLSSYNEQFF
.	TRBV7-8	TRBJ2-1	CASRTSGYNEQFF
medium-sized	TRBV27	TRBJ1-5	CASSPRTGSGQPQHF
.	TRBV7-2	TRBJ2-3	CATRPSGGAPYTQYF
.	TRBV20-1	TRBJ1-2	CSAVQGNYGYTF
.	TRBV28	TRBJ1-2	CASSPDDILYGYTF
.	TRBV20-1	TRBJ1-2	CSARSPDSLLYGYTF
medium-sized	TRBV29-1	TRBJ1-2	CSVRVNYGYTF
.	TRBV28	TRBJ2-7	CASRTSGMRTYEQYF
.	TRBV7-9	TRBJ2-3	CASSSGTSGSTDTQYF
.	TRBV15	TRBJ2-3	CATSRDGQGRWTDTQYF
.	TRBV25-1	TRBJ1-6	CASSEWGDGSPLHF
.	TRBV6-2/TRBV6-3	TRBJ2-1	CASSYRTSGRAAGEQFF
.	TRBV20-1	TRBJ1-1	CSAWTGVGSTEAFF
.	TRBV10-3	TRBJ2-7	CAISDPSGTSYEQYF
medium-sized	TRBV6-5	TRBJ2-2	CASSTTGEGELFF
.	TRBV29-1	TRBJ2-1	CSVRGLAGYNEQFF
.	TRBV3-1	TRBJ1-1	CASRVLQGGAEAFF
.	TRBV14	TRBJ1-1	CASSQETEFTEAFF
medium-sized	TRBV7-6	TRBJ2-3	CASSLEVSQADTQYF
.	TRBV19	TRBJ1-1	CASSILGRGNTEAFF
.	TRBV20-1	TRBJ2-7	CSARVRDYEQYF